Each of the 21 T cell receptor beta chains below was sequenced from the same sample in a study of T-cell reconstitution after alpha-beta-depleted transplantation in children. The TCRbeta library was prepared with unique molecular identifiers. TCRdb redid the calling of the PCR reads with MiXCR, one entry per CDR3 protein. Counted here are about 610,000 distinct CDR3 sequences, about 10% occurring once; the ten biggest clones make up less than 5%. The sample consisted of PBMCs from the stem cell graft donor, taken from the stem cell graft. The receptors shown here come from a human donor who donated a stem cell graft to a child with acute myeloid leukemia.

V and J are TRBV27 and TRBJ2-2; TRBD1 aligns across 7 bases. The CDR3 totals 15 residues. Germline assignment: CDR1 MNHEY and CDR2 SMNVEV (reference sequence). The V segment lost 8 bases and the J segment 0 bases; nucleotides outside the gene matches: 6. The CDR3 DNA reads TGTGCCAGCTCTTTCGGGACAGCGAACACCGGGGAGCTGTTTTTT. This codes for CASSFGTANTGELFF.

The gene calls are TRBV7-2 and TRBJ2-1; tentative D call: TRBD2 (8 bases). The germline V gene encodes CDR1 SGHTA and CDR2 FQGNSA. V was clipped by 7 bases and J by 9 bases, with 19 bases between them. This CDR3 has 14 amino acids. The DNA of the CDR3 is TGTGCCAGCAACTTCCCGGGAGGGGGCGGTGAGCAGTTCTTC. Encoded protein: CASNFPGGGGEQFF.

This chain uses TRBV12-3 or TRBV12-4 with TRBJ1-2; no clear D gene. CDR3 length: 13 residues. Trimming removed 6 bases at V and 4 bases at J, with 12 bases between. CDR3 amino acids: CASRTVVSYGYTF. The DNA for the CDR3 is TGTGCCAGCAGGACGGTCGTCAGCTATGGCTACACCTTC.

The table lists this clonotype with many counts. In DNA, the CDR3 is TGCGCCAGCAGCTTGTGGTTCGCAACTAATGAAAAACTGTTTTTT. Protein: CASSLWFATNEKLFF. The chain couples TRBV5-1 to TRBJ1-4; D is uncertain. CDR1 and CDR2 (germline): SGHRS, YFSETQ. V was pared by 1 base and J by 0 bases, with 7 bases between. The CDR3 has 15 amino acids.

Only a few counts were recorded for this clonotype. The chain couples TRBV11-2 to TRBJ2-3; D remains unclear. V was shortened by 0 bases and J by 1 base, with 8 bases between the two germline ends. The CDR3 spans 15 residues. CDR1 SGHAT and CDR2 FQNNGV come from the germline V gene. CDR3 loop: CASSLERAGTDTQYF. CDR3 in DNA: TGTGCCAGCAGCTTAGAGCGTGCTGGCACAGATACGCAGTATTTT. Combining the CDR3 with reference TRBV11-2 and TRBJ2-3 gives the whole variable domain EAGVAQSPRYKIIEKRQSVAFWCNPISGHATLYWYQQILGQGPKLLIQFQNNGVVDDSQLPKDRFSAERLKGVDSTLKIQPAKLEDSAVYLCASSLERAGTDTQYFGPGTRLTVL.

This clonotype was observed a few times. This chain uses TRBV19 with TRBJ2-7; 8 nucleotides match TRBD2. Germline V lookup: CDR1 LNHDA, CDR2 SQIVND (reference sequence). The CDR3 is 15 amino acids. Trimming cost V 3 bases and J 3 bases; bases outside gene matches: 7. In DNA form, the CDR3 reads TGTGCCAGTAGTATTGCGAAGACTAGCGTCTACGAGCAGTACTTC. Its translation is CASSIAKTSVYEQYF.

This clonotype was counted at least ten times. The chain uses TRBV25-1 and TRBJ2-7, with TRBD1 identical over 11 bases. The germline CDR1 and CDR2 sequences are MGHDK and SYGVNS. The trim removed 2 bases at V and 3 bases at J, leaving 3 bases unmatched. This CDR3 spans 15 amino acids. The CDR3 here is CASSEGGTGGYEQYF. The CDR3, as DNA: TGTGCCAGCAGTGAAGGCGGGACAGGGGGCTACGAGCAGTACTTC.

Here the CDR3 reads CASSLKIRGSSSTDTQYF. Here the CDR3 DNA reads TGTGCCAGCAGTTTGAAGATCAGAGGGAGCTCTAGCACAGATACGCAGTATTTT. The genes are TRBV12-3 or TRBV12-4 and TRBJ2-3, with a possible D match to TRBD2 (5 bases). The V end was cut by 3 bases, the J end by 0 bases, with 19 bases between. The length of the CDR3 is 18 residues.

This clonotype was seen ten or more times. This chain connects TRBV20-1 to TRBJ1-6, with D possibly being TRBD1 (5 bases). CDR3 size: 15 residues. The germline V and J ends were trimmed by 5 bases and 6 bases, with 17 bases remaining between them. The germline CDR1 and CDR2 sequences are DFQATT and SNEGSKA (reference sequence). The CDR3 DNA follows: TGCAGTGCTTTCTCCGCGGGGCCCCTTAATTCACCCCTCCACTTT. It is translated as CSAFSAGPLNSPLHF.

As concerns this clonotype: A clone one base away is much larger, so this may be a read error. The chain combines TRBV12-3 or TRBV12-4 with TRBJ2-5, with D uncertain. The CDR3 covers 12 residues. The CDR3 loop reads CAGSSHIKTQYF. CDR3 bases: TGTGCCGGCAGTTCCCATATCAAGACCCAGTACTTC.

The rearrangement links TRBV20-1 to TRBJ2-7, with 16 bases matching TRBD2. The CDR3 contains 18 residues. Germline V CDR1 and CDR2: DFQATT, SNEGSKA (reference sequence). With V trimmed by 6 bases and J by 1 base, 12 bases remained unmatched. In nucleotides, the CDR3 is TGCAGTGCACCAGGGACGGGACTAGCGGGAGGGCCTTCCTACGAGCAGTACTTC. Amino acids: CSAPGTGLAGGPSYEQYF.

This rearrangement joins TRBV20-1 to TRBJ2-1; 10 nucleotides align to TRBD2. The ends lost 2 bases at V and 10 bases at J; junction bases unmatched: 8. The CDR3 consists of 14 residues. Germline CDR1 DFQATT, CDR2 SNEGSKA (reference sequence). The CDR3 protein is CSARRASGSQEQFF. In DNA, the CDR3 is TGCAGTGCTAGAAGGGCTAGCGGGAGTCAGGAGCAGTTCTTC.

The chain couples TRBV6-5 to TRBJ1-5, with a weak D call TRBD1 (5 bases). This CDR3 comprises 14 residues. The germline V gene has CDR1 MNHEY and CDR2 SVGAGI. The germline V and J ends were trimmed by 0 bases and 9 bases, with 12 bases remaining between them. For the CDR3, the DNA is TGTGCCAGCAGTTACTCAGGGACCACTGGGCCCCAGCATTTT. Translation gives CASSYSGTTGPQHF.

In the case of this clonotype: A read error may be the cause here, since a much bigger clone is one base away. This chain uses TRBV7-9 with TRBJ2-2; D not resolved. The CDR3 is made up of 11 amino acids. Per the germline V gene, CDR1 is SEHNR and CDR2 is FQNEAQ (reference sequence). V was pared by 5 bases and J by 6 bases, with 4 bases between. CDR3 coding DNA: TGTGCCAGCAGCCCCGCCGGGGAGCTGTTTTTT. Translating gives CASSPAGELFF.

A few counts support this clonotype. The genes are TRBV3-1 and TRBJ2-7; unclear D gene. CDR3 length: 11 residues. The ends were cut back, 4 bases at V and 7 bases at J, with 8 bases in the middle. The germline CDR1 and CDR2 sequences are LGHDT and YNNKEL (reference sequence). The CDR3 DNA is TGTGCCAGCAGCCGTTCGTGGGAGCAGTACTTC. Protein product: CASSRSWEQYF.

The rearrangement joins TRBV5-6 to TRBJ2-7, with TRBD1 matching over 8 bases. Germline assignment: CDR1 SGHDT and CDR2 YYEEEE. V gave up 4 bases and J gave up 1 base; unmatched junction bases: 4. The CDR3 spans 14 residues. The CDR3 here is CASSPTGDSYEQYF. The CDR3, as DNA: TGTGCCAGCAGCCCGACAGGGGATTCCTACGAGCAGTACTTC.

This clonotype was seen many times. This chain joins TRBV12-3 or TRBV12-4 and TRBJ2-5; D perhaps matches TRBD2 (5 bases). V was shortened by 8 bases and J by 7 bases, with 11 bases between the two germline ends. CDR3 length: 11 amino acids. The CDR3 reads CASGERATQYF. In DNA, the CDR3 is TGTGCCAGCGGGGAGAGGGCGACCCAGTACTTC.

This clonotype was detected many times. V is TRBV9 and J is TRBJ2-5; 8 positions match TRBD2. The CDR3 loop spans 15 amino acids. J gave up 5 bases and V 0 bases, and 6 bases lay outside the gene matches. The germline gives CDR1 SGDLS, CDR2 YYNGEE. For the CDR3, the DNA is TGTGCCAGCAGCGTAGCGGGAGGGCCTATGGAGACCCAGTACTTC. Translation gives CASSVAGGPMETQYF.

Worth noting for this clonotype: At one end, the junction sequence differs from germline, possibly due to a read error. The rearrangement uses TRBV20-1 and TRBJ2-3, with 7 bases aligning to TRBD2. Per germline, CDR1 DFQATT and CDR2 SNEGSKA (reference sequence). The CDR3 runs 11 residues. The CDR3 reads CSAPRFGAGDF. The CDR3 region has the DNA TGCAGTGCCCCCCGGTTCGGCGCGGGGGATTTT.

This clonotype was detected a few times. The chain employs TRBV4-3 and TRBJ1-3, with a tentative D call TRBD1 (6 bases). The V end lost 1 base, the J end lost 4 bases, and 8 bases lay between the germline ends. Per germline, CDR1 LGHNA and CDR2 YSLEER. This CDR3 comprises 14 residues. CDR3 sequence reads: CASSQAQGGNTIYF. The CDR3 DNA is TGCGCCAGCAGCCAAGCCCAGGGGGGAAACACCATATATTTT.

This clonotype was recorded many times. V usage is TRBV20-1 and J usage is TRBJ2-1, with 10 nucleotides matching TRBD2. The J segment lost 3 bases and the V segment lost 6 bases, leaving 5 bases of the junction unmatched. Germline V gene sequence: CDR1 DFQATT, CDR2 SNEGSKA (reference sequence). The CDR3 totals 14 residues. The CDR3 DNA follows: TGCAGTGCGGATCGGACTAGCGGCTACAATGAGCAGTTCTTC. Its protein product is CSADRTSGYNEQFF.